These T cell receptor beta chains were read from a single sample in a study of blood T cell repertoires in COVID-19. Libraries were prepared by immunoSEQ multiplex PCR; TCRdb keeps only in-frame clonotypes and omits some of them. Among over 85,000 clones, just under 95% were seen once, and the ten largest hold 1.9%. Sequencing was performed on peripheral blood. All receptors come from a woman in her fifties or sixties with COVID-19, enrolled during active disease. CDR3s include the opening cysteine and the closing phenylalanine or tryptophan. D genes are given only for firm matches.

J gene: TRBJ1-5
D gene: TRBD1
V gene: TRBV7-9
CDR3 protein: CASSSTGGGNQPQHF
CDR3 DNA: TGTGCCAGCAGCTCCACAGGGGGCGGGAATCAGCCCCAGCATTTT

J gene: TRBJ2-3
D gene: TRBD2
V gene: TRBV7-6
CDR3 protein: CASSRRLAGGINTDTQYF
CDR3 DNA: TGTGCCAGCAGCAGGAGACTAGCGGGGGGAATCAACACAGATACGCAGTATTTT

J gene: TRBJ2-2
D gene: -
V gene: TRBV6-5
CDR3 protein: CASTGSRTGELFF
CDR3 DNA: TGTGCCAGCACAGGCAGTCGCACCGGGGAGCTGTTTTTT

J gene: TRBJ2-1
D gene: TRBD1
V gene: TRBV4-2
CDR3 protein: CASSHDGQGARNEQFF
CDR3 DNA: TGTGCCAGCAGCCACGACGGACAGGGGGCGAGGAATGAGCAGTTCTTC

J gene: TRBJ1-4
D gene: -
V gene: TRBV30
CDR3 protein: CAWSVLRGVGEKLFF
CDR3 DNA: TGTGCCTGGAGTGTCCTCAGAGGAGTCGGTGAAAAACTGTTTTTT

J gene: TRBJ1-3
D gene: -
V gene: TRBV21-1
CDR3 protein: CASSKGGKVSGNTIYF
CDR3 DNA: TGTGCCAGCAGCAAGGGGGGGAAGGTGTCTGGAAACACCATATATTTT

J gene: TRBJ2-7
D gene: TRBD1
V gene: TRBV9
CDR3 protein: CASSVLTGGTDEQYF
CDR3 DNA: TGTGCCAGCAGCGTCCTGACAGGGGGAACGGACGAGCAGTACTTC

J gene: TRBJ1-2
D gene: -
V gene: TRBV28
CDR3 protein: CASIPRDTNYGYTF
CDR3 DNA: TGTGCCAGCATTCCCCGGGACACAAACTATGGCTACACCTTC

J gene: TRBJ1-4
D gene: -
V gene: TRBV15
CDR3 protein: CATSPGQPNEKLFF
CDR3 DNA: TGTGCCACCAGCCCCGGACAGCCTAATGAAAAACTGTTTTTT

J gene: TRBJ2-1
D gene: TRBD2
V gene: TRBV28
CDR3 protein: CASRTRTSGGNEQFF
CDR3 DNA: TGTGCCAGCAGAACCCGGACTAGCGGGGGCAATGAGCAGTTCTTC

J gene: TRBJ1-5
D gene: -
V gene: TRBV2
CDR3 protein: CASSGRGSQPQHF
CDR3 DNA: TGTGCCAGCAGCGGCAGGGGATCTCAGCCCCAGCATTTT

J gene: TRBJ1-6
D gene: -
V gene: TRBV3-1/TRBV3-2
CDR3 protein: CASSQDRVTSPLHF
CDR3 DNA: TGTGCCAGCAGCCAAGACAGGGTAACCTCACCCCTCCACTTT

J gene: TRBJ1-1
D gene: -
V gene: TRBV28
CDR3 protein: CASSYFQGYTEAFF
CDR3 DNA: TGTGCCAGCAGTTATTTCCAGGGGTACACTGAAGCTTTCTTT